A single sample gave rise to the 25 T cell receptor beta chains below, sequenced in a study of shared clonotypes between healthy human individuals. Using immunoSEQ multiplex PCR, the repertoire was profiled, and TCRdb retains in-frame clones only, with some absent. The repertoire has about a million clones, approximately 77% of them found once; the top ten carry about 0.89%. The sequenced sample consisted of memory CD4+ T cells from PBMCs. The subset: CD45RA-negative fraction. These receptors were taken from a man aged 18 to 30 in good health. Some clones in this sample may be carry-over from other donors' samples.

The rearrangement links TRBV30 to TRBJ1-5, with unresolved D. The CDR3 spans 17 residues. V was trimmed by 0 bases and J by 5 bases, leaving 20 bases between them. Germline assignment: CDR1 GTSNPN and CDR2 SVGIG (reference sequence). CDR3 protein: CAWSVVEVRPGDQPQHF. CDR3 coding DNA: TGTGCCTGGAGTGTAGTCGAGGTAAGACCCGGGGATCAGCCCCAGCATTTT.

The chain couples TRBV6-4 to TRBJ2-5; D perhaps matches TRBD2 (6 bases). The germline V gene has CDR1 MRHNA and CDR2 SNTAGT. Trimming removed 3 bases at V and 1 base at J, with 15 bases between. CDR3 length: 16 amino acids. This CDR3 reads CASSELGRSLQETQYF. The CDR3 DNA reads TGTGCCAGCAGTGAGTTGGGGAGGAGCCTCCAAGAGACCCAGTACTTC.

The J gene is TRBJ2-7, the V gene TRBV7-8; no firm D call. CDR3 size: 14 residues. Germline values: CDR1 SGHVS, CDR2 FQNEAQ. The germline V and J ends were trimmed by 5 bases and 3 bases, with 14 bases remaining between them. CDR3 loop: CASSSQRALYEQYF. In nucleotides, the CDR3 is TGTGCCAGCAGCAGCCAAAGGGCCCTCTACGAGCAGTACTTC.

The CDR3 nucleotides are TGTGCCAGCAGCTTTGTACACCTTCAGCCCCAGCATTTT. This translates into CASSFVHLQPQHF. This sequence joins TRBV7-2 and TRBJ1-5, with D unresolved. Germline V gives CDR1 SGHTA, CDR2 FQGNSA. This CDR3 is built from 13 residues. V lost 3 bases and J 6 bases, leaving 9 bases between the germline ends.

This clone has a handful of counts. Other DNA sequences within the sample encode an identical CDR3. This CDR3 reads CASSPGLAGFYNEQFF. In DNA, the CDR3 is TGTGCCAGCAGCCCCGGACTAGCGGGCTTCTACAATGAGCAGTTCTTC. The V call is TRBV5-6, the J call TRBJ2-1; TRBD2 matches 11 bases. This CDR3 has 16 amino acids. CDR1 and CDR2 from the germline V gene are SGHDT and YYEEEE. After removal of 4 bases from V and 3 bases from J, the junction contained 6 bases not matched to a gene.

This rearrangement joins TRBV5-1 to TRBJ2-7, with 9 bases that match TRBD1. Germline CDR1 reads SGHRS; CDR2 reads YFSETQ. CDR3 length equals 16 residues. V trimming: 4 bases; J trimming: 5 bases; junction bases outside the gene matches: 13. The chain's CDR3 is CASSPRPGQGFHEQYF. CDR3 DNA: TGCGCCAGCAGCCCACGCCCGGGACAGGGATTCCACGAGCAGTACTTC.

CDR3 residues: CASSTGATAAMGYTF. The CDR3, as DNA: TGTGCCAGTAGTACGGGGGCCACCGCTGCTATGGGCTACACCTTC. The chain employs TRBV19 and TRBJ1-2, with a weak D call TRBD1 (6 bases). CDR3 length equals 15 residues. V was trimmed by 4 bases and J by 8 bases, leaving 20 bases between them. Germline loops: CDR1 LNHDA, CDR2 SQIVND (reference sequence).

This clone has just a few counts. The chain has TRBV2 and TRBJ2-7, with D hard to call. Trimming took 8 bases from V and 4 from J, leaving 15 bases between them. Germline V CDR1 and CDR2: SNHLY, FYNNEI. The CDR3 runs 13 residues. CDR3 residues: CASGRRVPYEQYF. CDR3 in DNA: TGTGCCAGCGGCCGTCGGGTACCGTACGAGCAGTACTTC.

Worth noting for this clone: Other DNA sequences within the sample encode an identical CDR3. The rearrangement joins TRBV18 to TRBJ2-5; 8 positions match TRBD2. The germline CDR1 and CDR2 sequences are KGHSH and LQKENI. Losses at the gene ends were 0 bases for V and 1 base for J; bases not matched to a gene: 4. CDR3 length: 16 amino acids. The CDR3 DNA reads as TGTGCCAGCTCACCACCTCGCCGGGAGGGCCAAGAGACCCAGTACTTC. This encodes CASSPPRREGQETQYF.

The gene calls are TRBV2 and TRBJ2-7; D tentatively reads TRBD1 or TRBD2 (5 bases each). CDR1 and CDR2 (germline): SNHLY, FYNNEI. V was pared by 3 bases and J by 6 bases, with 15 bases between. The CDR3 is 14 residues long. The CDR3 DNA sequence: TGTGCCAGCAGTGAGGGGCAGGGAGATTCCGAGCAGTACTTC. Translated: CASSEGQGDSEQYF.

The chain carries TRBV7-9 and TRBJ2-6, with no clear D. CDR3 length: 16 residues. CDR1 and CDR2 from the germline V gene are SEHNR and FQNEAQ (reference sequence). V shed 5 bases and J shed 0 bases, with 11 bases lying between them. The DNA of the CDR3 is TGTGCCAGCAGCCAAGACCGGTACTCTGGGGCCAACGTCCTGACTTTC. Translated: CASSQDRYSGANVLTF.

V and J are TRBV30 and TRBJ2-7; D possibly corresponds to TRBD2 (6 bases). Germline CDR1 GTSNPN, CDR2 SVGIG (reference sequence). The CDR3 covers 12 residues. V gave up 5 bases and J gave up 1 base, with 9 bases separating them. CDR3 nucleotide sequence: TGTGCCTGGGTCCGGGAGTCCTACGAGCAGTACTTC. It encodes CAWVRESYEQYF.

The chain recombines TRBV7-6 with TRBJ2-1, with TRBD2 matching over 10 bases. The CDR3 runs to 15 residues. The germline gives CDR1 SGHVS, CDR2 FNYEAQ. V was clipped by 3 bases and J by 9 bases; unmatched bases: 8. CDR3 protein: CASSLEAGGWGEQFF. For the CDR3, the DNA is TGTGCCAGCAGCTTGGAAGCGGGAGGGTGGGGTGAGCAGTTCTTC.

The V call is TRBV4-2, the J call TRBJ2-1, with a weak D call TRBD2 (6 bases). V lost 1 base to trimming and J lost 0 bases, with 13 bases between them. The CDR3 is 17 amino acids. The germline V gene has CDR1 LGHNA and CDR2 YNFKEQ. CDR3 DNA sequence: TGTGCCAGCAGCCAAGTTCGAGGAGGGACCTCCTACAATGAGCAGTTCTTC. Its translation: CASSQVRGGTSYNEQFF.

The chain has TRBV7-8 and TRBJ1-1; 7 bases are a match to TRBD1. CDR1 is SGHVS, CDR2 FQNEAQ, per germline. V lost 5 bases and J lost 11; bases outside the gene matches: 14. The CDR3 sequence is 14 residues long. The CDR3 is CASSPREVGTDAFF. CDR3 in DNA: TGTGCCAGCAGCCCTAGGGAAGTTGGGACAGACGCTTTCTTT.

The chain joins TRBV5-4 to TRBJ1-3, with 12 bases matching TRBD1. CDR3 length equals 15 residues. The germline CDR1 and CDR2 sequences are SGHNT and YYREEE (reference sequence). With V trimmed by 3 bases and J by 9 bases, 7 bases remained unmatched. The CDR3 sequence: CASSSQGQGASTIYF. CDR3 nucleotide sequence: TGTGCCAGCAGCTCCCAGGGACAGGGGGCGAGCACCATATATTTT.

The chain joins TRBV2 to TRBJ2-3; 7 bases agree with TRBD2. V dropped 8 bases and J dropped 5; count of bases not matched to a gene: 13. Germline CDR1 reads SNHLY; CDR2 reads FYNNEI. This CDR3 has 15 residues. The CDR3 nucleotides read TGTGCCAGCCCGTCGAGCGGGGTCCCAGGAGATACGCAGTATTTT. Translated: CASPSSGVPGDTQYF.

The gene calls are TRBV2 and TRBJ2-4; 7 nucleotides align to TRBD1. The CDR3 loop spans 14 amino acids. Germline CDR1 reads SNHLY; CDR2 reads FYNNEI. The ends lost 4 bases at V and 8 bases at J; junction bases unmatched: 8. In nucleotides, the CDR3 is TGTGCCAGCAGTGTAGGGGGCGACGCGGACATTCAGTACTTC. Protein sequence: CASSVGGDADIQYF.

CDR3 DNA sequence: TGCGCCAGCAGCCCCCGGTCAGGGAAGAGAACCGGGGAGCTGTTTTTT. Its translation is CASSPRSGKRTGELFF. This rearrangement joins TRBV5-1 to TRBJ2-2, with D perhaps matching TRBD1 (5 bases). CDR1 is SGHRS and CDR2 is YFSETQ in the germline V gene. V lost 4 bases and J lost 5, with 18 bases in between. The CDR3 totals 16 residues.

The chain uses TRBV28 and TRBJ2-5, with D maybe TRBD1 (6 bases). V was shortened by 7 bases and J by 3 bases, with 12 bases between the two germline ends. The CDR3 consists of 13 residues. CDR1 and CDR2 (germline): MDHEN, SYDVKM. CDR3 amino acids: CASIGAGEETQYF. In DNA form, the CDR3 reads TGTGCCAGCATTGGTGCAGGGGAAGAGACCCAGTACTTC.

The V call is TRBV2, the J call TRBJ2-3; 9 bases line up with TRBD2. Per the germline V gene, CDR1 is SNHLY and CDR2 is FYNNEI. CDR3 length: 15 amino acids. Trimming removed 7 bases from V and 1 base from J; junction bases left unmatched: 6. The CDR3 DNA follows: TGTGCCAGCACTCCTAGCGGGGTGGGCACAGATACGCAGTATTTT. Translated, it gives CASTPSGVGTDTQYF. The whole variable domain, filled in from reference TRBV2 and TRBJ2-3, reads EPEVTQTPSHQVTQMGQEVILRCVPISNHLYFYWYRQILGQKVEFLVSFYNNEISEKSEIFDDQFSVERPDGSNFTLKIRSTKLEDSAMYFCASTPSGVGTDTQYFGPGTRLTVL.

About this clone: A read error likely explains this, since a far larger clone differs by one base. The gene calls are TRBV4-2 and TRBJ1-4; D is unclear. Germline CDR1 LGHNA, CDR2 YNFKEQ. The CDR3 sequence is 11 residues long. V lost 1 base and J 7 bases, leaving 1 base between the germline ends. CDR3 sequence reads: CASSQGEKLFF. The CDR3, as DNA: TGTGCCAGCAGCCAAGGTGAAAAACTGTTTTTT.

This clone showed up just a few times. The CDR3, as DNA: TGTGCCAGTACCAGCACACAAAATCAGCCCCAGCATTTT. Translated: CASTSTQNQPQHF. This chain links TRBV19 with TRBJ1-5; D gene unclear. There are 13 residues in the CDR3. The ends were cut back, 7 bases at V and 4 bases at J, with 11 bases in the middle. Germline V gene lookup returns CDR1 LNHDA and CDR2 SQIVND (reference sequence).

The chain carries TRBV27 and TRBJ1-1; tentatively, D is TRBD1 (5 bases). Germline lookup yields CDR1 MNHEY and CDR2 SMNVEV (reference sequence). The V end was cut by 6 bases, the J end by 3 bases, with 20 bases between. The CDR3 runs to 16 residues. Written as DNA, the CDR3 is TGTGCCAGCAGCCTAGTAGGGGTCTGGAAGGACACTGAAGCTTTCTTT. It is translated as CASSLVGVWKDTEAFF.

There are a few counts of this clone. This rearrangement joins TRBV18 to TRBJ2-6; 7 positions agree with TRBD2. Germline values: CDR1 KGHSH, CDR2 LQKENI. V lost 6 bases and J lost 0; bases outside the gene matches: 8. CDR3 size: 17 residues. CDR3 in DNA: TGTGCCAGCTCCCTACGGGGGGATTCCTCTGGGGCCAACGTCCTGACTTTC. It translates to CASSLRGDSSGANVLTF.